This T cell receptor (beta chain) was captured in a study of neurological immune-mediated disorders. Germline CDR1 reads DFQATT; CDR2 reads SNEGSKA (reference sequence). V lost 2 bases to trimming and J lost 7 bases; unmatched junction nucleotides: 7. The CDR3 loop spans 14 amino acids. This clonotype has at least ten counts. MiXCR was run by TCRdb on the 5' RACE reads, yielding one entry per CDR3 protein. Of approximately 70,000 distinct CDR3 sequences in the sample, approximately 4.1% were seen once. PBMCs stored at -80 C, 2 million in total, were the source of the unsorted libraries. The chain carries TRBV20-1 and TRBJ2-5, with 10 positions matching TRBD1. The sequence derives from a young man with multiple sclerosis. Sequenced sample: PBMCs. CDR3: CSARSDRGLGTQYF. CDR3 DNA: TGCAGTGCTAGATCCGACAGGGGGCTAGGGACCCAGTACTTC.